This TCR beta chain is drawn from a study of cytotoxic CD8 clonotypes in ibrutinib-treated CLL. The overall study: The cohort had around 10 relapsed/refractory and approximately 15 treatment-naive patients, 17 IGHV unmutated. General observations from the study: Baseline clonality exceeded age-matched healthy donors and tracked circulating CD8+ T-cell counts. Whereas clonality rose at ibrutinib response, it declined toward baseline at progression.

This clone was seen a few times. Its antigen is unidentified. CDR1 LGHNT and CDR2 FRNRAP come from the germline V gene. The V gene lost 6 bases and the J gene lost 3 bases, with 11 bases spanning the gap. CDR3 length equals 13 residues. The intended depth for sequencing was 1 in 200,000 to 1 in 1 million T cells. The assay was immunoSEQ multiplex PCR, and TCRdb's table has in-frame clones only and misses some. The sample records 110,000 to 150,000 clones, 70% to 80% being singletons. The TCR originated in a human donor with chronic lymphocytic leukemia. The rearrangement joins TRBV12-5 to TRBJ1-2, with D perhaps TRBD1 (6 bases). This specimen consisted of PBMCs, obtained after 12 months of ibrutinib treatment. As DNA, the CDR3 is TGTGCTAGTGGAGGGGGGCGCGACTATGGCTACACCTTC. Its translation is CASGGGRDYGYTF.